A single sample gave rise to the 16 T cell receptor beta chains below, sequenced in a study of radiotherapy plus CTLA-4 blockade in lung cancer. TCRdb's copy holds only in-frame clones and misses some; the assay was immunoSEQ multiplex PCR. The sample lists 30,000 or so clones, approximately 78% occurring once. The sample here was peripheral blood, taken from a patient treated with radiotherapy plus ipilimumab. All receptors come from a human donor with non-small cell lung cancer who had stable disease on radiotherapy plus ipilimumab.

The chain is built from TRBV7-9 and TRBJ1-4; TRBD1 aligns across 7 bases. Trimming removed 1 base from V and 3 bases from J; junction bases left unmatched: 2. Germline-derived CDR1 and CDR2 are SEHNR and FQNEAQ (reference sequence). The CDR3 is 15 residues long. Written as DNA, the CDR3 is TGTGCCAGCAGCTTAGGACAGGGAGCTAATGAAAAACTGTTTTTT. Translation: CASSLGQGANEKLFF.

CDR3 sequence (DNA): TGTGCCACGGAATACACAGGATACAATGAGCAGTTCTTC. Translation gives CATEYTGYNEQFF. V usage is TRBV6-1 and J usage is TRBJ2-1, with D possibly TRBD1 on 5 matching bases. Germline assignment: CDR1 MNHNS and CDR2 SASEGT. Deletions cut 10 bases from V and 4 bases from J, with 14 bases between. CDR3 length: 13 residues.

The V gene is TRBV28, the J gene TRBJ2-5, with 7 bases lining up with TRBD1. V lost 6 bases and J lost 3; bases outside the gene matches: 7. CDR3 length: 14 residues. Germline lookup yields CDR1 MDHEN and CDR2 SYDVKM. The CDR3 region has the DNA TGTGCCAGCAGACGCTGGGACAGTAAAGAGACCCAGTACTTC. Its translation is CASRRWDSKETQYF.

The chain employs TRBV6-1 and TRBJ1-2, with 7 nucleotides matching TRBD1. The CDR3 totals 14 residues. Per germline, CDR1 MNHNS and CDR2 SASEGT. V shed 4 bases and J 4 bases; nucleotides not matched to a gene: 6. The CDR3 sequence: CASSAYRGGYGYTF. DNA for the CDR3: TGTGCCAGCAGTGCTTACAGGGGAGGCTATGGCTACACCTTC.

The chain links TRBV5-5 to TRBJ2-7; 9 nucleotides agree with TRBD2. After removal of 3 bases from V and 1 base from J, the junction contained 2 bases not matched to a gene. The CDR3 is made up of 14 amino acids. Germline V CDR1 and CDR2: SGHKS, YYEKEE (reference sequence). The DNA of the CDR3 is TGTGCCAGCAGCTCGACTAGCGGTTCCTACGAGCAGTACGTC. Encoded protein: CASSSTSGSYEQYV.

The chain uses TRBV6-1 and TRBJ1-2; D is unclear. CDR1 is MNHNS and CDR2 is SASEGT in the germline V gene. The length of the CDR3 is 14 residues. Trimming removed 2 bases at V and 4 bases at J, with 11 bases between. CDR3 in amino acids: CASSEITASYGYTF. Written as DNA, the CDR3 is TGTGCCAGCAGTGAAATCACAGCCTCCTATGGCTACACCTTC.

This clone was counted only a few times. The chain carries TRBV19 and TRBJ1-2; weak D call: TRBD1 (6 bases). The CDR3 loop spans 14 amino acids. The germline V gene encodes CDR1 LNHDA and CDR2 SQIVND (reference sequence). V was cut by 5 bases and J by 1 base, with 11 bases left in between. CDR3 amino acids: CASSPRQDNYGYTF. The DNA of the CDR3 is TGTGCCAGTAGTCCCCGACAGGATAACTATGGCTACACCTTC.

The chain is built from TRBV28 and TRBJ1-2; D is uncertain. From germline, CDR1 is MDHEN and CDR2 SYDVKM. CDR3 length: 14 residues. V dropped 3 bases and J dropped 3 bases, with 11 bases sitting between them. The DNA of the CDR3 is TGTGCCAGCAGTTTGACGAGATCTGACTATGGCTACACCTTC. The encoded protein is CASSLTRSDYGYTF.

V gene TRBV7-9 combines with J gene TRBJ1-5; tentative D call: TRBD1 (5 bases). The CDR3 spans 14 residues. Germline loops: CDR1 SEHNR, CDR2 FQNEAQ (reference sequence). With 2 bases removed from V and 1 base from J, the gap between germline ends came to 6 bases. The DNA for the CDR3 is TGTGCCAGCAGCTTACCAGGGAGCAATCAGCCCCAGCATTTT. Amino acid sequence: CASSLPGSNQPQHF. Drawing the rest from reference TRBV7-9 and TRBJ1-5, the complete variable domain is DTGVSQNPRHKITKRGQNVTFRCDPISEHNRLYWYRQTLGQGPEFLTYFQNEAQLEKSRLLSDRFSAERPKGSFSTLEIQRTEQGDSAMYLCASSLPGSNQPQHFGDGTRLSIL.

The CDR3 DNA reads TGTGCCAGCAGTTTATCCAGGAGGAACACTGAAGCTTTCTTT. Its translation is CASSLSRRNTEAFF. V and J are TRBV27 and TRBJ1-1; no clear D. Trimming stripped 0 bases from V and 1 base from J, with 6 bases between. CDR1 is MNHEY and CDR2 is SMNVEV in the germline V gene (reference sequence). The CDR3 consists of 14 residues.

This chain joins TRBV6-5 and TRBJ1-1; D ambiguous. CDR3 size: 13 residues. V was clipped by 6 bases and J by 4 bases, with 12 bases between them. In germline, CDR1 is MNHEY, CDR2 SVGAGI. This CDR3 reads CASSPPTRTEAFF. CDR3 DNA sequence: TGTGCCAGCAGCCCACCCACACGCACTGAAGCTTTCTTT.

The chain recombines TRBV7-9 with TRBJ1-1, with D unresolved. V was trimmed by 2 bases and J by 1 base, leaving 5 bases between them. The CDR3 contains 13 residues. Germline CDR1 SEHNR, CDR2 FQNEAQ (reference sequence). This CDR3 reads CASSLHQNTEAFF. In DNA, the CDR3 is TGTGCCAGCAGCTTACATCAGAACACTGAAGCTTTCTTT.

The CDR3 here is CASSLGVGDYYEQYV. In nucleotides, the CDR3 is TGCGCCAGCAGCTTGGGGGTGGGCGACTACTACGAGCAGTACGTC. J is TRBJ2-7 and V is TRBV5-1, with D perhaps matching TRBD2 (5 bases). The CDR3 has 15 residues. V lost 0 bases and J lost 3, with 13 bases in between. Germline V CDR1 and CDR2: SGHRS, YFSETQ.

The table lists this clone with a count of one. The chain links TRBV9 to TRBJ2-1, with D perhaps matching TRBD2 (7 bases). V was clipped by 0 bases and J by 2 bases, with 15 bases between them. Germline assignment: CDR1 SGDLS and CDR2 YYNGEE. CDR3 length: 17 amino acids. The CDR3 bases are TGTGCCAGCAGCGTAGCTGGGGCGGGGGCAGCCTACAATGAGCAGTTCTTC. It is translated as CASSVAGAGAAYNEQFF.

The chain combines TRBV6-1 with TRBJ1-3, with D hard to call. This CDR3 has 11 residues. CDR1 and CDR2 from the germline V gene are MNHNS and SASEGT. The ends were cut back, 7 bases at V and 6 bases at J, with 7 bases in the middle. In DNA form, the CDR3 reads TGTGCCAGCAAGGAAGTAAACACCATATATTTT. Protein product: CASKEVNTIYF.

The J gene is TRBJ1-2, the V gene TRBV6-5, with TRBD1 as a possible D gene (5 bases). The CDR3 is 14 amino acids. V was shortened by 0 bases and J by 4 bases, with 9 bases between the two germline ends. Looked up from germline, CDR1 is MNHEY and CDR2 is SVGAGI. This CDR3 is CASSYSGLFYGYTF. Here the CDR3 DNA reads TGTGCCAGCAGTTACTCGGGACTCTTCTATGGCTACACCTTC.